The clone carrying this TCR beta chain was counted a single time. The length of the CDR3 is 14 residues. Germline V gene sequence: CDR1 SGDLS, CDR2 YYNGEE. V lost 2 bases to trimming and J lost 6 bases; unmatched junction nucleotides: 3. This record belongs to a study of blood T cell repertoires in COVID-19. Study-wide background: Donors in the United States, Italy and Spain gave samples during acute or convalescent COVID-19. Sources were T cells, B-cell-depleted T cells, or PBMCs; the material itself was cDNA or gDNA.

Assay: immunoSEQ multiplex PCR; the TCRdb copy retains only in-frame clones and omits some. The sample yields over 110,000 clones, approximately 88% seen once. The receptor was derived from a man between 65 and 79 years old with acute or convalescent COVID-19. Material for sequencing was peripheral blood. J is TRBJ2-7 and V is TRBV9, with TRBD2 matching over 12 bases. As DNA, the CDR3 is TGTGCCAGCAGCGTCCTGACTAGCGGGAGCGAGCAGTACTTC. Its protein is CASSVLTSGSEQYF.